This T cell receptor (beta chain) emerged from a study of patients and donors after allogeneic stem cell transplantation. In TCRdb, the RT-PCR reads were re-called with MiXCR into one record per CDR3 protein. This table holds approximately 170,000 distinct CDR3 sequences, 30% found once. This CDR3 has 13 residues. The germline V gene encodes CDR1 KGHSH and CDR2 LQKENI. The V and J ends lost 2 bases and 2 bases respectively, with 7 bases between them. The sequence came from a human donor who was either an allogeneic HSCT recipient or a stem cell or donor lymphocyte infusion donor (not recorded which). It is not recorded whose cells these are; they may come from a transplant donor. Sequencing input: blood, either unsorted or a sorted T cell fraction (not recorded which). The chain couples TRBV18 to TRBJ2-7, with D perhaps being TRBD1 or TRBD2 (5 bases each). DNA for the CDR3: TGTGCCAGCTCACCAGGGGGTACCTACGAGCAGTACTTC. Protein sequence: CASSPGGTYEQYF.